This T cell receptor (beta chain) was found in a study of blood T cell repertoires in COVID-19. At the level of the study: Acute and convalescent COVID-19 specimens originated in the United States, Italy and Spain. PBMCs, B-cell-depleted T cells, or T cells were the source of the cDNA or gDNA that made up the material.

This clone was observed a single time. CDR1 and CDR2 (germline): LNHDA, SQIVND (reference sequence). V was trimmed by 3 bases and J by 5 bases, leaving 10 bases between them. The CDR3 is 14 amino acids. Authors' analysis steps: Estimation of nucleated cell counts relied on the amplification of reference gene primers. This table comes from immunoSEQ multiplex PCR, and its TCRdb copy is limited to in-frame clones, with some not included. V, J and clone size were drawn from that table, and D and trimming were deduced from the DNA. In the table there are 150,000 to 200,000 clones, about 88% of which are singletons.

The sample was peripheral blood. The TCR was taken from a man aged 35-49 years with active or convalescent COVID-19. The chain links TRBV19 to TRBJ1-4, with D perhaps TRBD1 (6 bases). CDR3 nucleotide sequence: TGTGCCAGTAGTATCAGGGGCCCGAATGAAAAACTGTTTTTT. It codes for CASSIRGPNEKLFF.